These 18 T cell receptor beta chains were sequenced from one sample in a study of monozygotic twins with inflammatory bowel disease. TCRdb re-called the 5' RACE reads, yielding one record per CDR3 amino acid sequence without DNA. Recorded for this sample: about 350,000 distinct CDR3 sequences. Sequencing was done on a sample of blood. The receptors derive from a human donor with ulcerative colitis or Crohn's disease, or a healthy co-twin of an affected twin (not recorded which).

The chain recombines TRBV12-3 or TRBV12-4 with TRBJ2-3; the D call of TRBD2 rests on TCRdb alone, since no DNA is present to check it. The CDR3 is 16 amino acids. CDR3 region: CASTLTLAGGGDTQYF.

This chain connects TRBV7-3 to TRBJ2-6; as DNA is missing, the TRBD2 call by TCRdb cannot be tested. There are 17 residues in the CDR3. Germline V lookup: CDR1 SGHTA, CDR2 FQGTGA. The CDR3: CASSRPTLSSGANVLTF.

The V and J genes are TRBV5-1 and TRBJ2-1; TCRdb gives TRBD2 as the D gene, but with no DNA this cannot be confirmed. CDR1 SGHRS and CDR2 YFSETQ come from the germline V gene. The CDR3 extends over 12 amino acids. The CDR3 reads CASSLESLQVFF.

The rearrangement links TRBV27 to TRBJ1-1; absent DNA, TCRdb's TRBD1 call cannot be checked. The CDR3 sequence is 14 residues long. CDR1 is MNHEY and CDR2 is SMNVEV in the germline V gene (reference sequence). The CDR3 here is CASSLSGGATEAFF.

The CDR3 spells CASSQDRAGGPETQYF. V usage is TRBV4-1 and J usage is TRBJ2-5; TCRdb designates TRBD2, a call that cannot be tested without DNA. Germline CDR1 reads MGHRA; CDR2 reads YSYEKL. CDR3 length: 16 residues.

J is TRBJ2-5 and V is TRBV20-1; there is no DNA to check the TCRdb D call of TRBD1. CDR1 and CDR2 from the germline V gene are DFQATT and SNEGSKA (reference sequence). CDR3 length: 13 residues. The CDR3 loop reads CSAEQGGRETQYF.

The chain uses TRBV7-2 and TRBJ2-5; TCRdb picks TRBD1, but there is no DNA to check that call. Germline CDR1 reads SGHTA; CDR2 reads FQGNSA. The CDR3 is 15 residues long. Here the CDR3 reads CASSPDRGQVETQYF.

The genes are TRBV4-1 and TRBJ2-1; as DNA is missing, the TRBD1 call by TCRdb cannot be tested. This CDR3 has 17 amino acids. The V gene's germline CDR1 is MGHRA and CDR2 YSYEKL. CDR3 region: CASSQDRGRSADNEQFF.

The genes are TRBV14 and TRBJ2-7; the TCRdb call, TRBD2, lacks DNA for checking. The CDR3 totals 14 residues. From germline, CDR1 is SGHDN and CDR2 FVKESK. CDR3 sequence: CASSAGLNSYEQYF.

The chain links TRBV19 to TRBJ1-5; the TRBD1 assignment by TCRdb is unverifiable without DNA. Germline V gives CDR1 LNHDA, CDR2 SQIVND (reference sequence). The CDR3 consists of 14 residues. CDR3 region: CASRGDYSNQPQHF. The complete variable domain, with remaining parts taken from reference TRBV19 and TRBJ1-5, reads DGGITQSPKYLFRKEGQNVTLSCEQNLNHDAMYWYRQDPGQGLRLIYYSQIVNDFQKGDIAEGYSVSREKKESFPLTVTSAQKNPTAFYLCASRGDYSNQPQHFGDGTRLSIL.

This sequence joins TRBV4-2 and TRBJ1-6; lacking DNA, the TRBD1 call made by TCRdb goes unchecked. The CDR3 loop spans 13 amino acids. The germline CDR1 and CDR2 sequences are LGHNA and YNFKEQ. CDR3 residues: CASSRGENSPLHF.

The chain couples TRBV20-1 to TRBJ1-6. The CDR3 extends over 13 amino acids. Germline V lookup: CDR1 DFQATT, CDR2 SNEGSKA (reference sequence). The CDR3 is CSARRQNDSPLHF.

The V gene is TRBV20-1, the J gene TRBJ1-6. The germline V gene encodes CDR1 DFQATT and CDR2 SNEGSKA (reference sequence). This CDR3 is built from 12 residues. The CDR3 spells CSASPPYSPLHF.

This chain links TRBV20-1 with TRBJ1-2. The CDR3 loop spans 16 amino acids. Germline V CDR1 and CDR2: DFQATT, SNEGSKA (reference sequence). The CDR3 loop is CSARNRPAGRAYGYTF.

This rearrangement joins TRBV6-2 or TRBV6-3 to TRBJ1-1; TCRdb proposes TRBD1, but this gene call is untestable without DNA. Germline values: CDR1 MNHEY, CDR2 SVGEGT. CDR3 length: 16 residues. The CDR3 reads CASRGGQLSSNTEAFF.

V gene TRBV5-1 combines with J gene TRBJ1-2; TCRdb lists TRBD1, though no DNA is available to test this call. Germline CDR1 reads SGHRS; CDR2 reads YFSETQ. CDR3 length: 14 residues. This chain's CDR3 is CASSFNRGVYGYTF.

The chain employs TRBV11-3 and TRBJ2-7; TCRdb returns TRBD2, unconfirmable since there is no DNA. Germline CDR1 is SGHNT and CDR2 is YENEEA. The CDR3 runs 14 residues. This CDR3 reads CASSSRTSVGQQYF.

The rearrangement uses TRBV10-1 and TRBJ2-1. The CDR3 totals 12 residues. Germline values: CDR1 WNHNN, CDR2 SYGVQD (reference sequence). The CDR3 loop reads CASSENDVKQFF.